This TCR beta chain was recovered during a study of vaccination and CD4 T cells after COVID-19. Across the study: Post-vaccine sampling followed dose two by a median around 74 days (range 14 to 241). Study-level points and caveats: Convalescent patients had 304 of 307 vaccine-specific clones showing spike mono-reactivity. A median 86.3% of convalescent patients' SARS-CoV-2-reactive clones emerged only after vaccination.

Cultured CD4+ T cells had their DNA profiled by the Oncomine TCR Beta short-read assay. TCRdb ran MiXCR on the PCR reads and lists one entry per CDR3 protein. The table has roughly 13,000 distinct CDR3 sequences, approximately 50% seen once; the top ten hold 28%. V was shortened by 2 bases and J by 11 bases, with 12 bases between the two germline ends. The CDR3 extends over 12 amino acids. Germline V lookup: CDR1 MNHNS, CDR2 SASEGT. A word on this clonotype: Its antigen remains unknown.

Treatment given: roughly 11-day PBMC culture with coronavirus spike peptide pools or control peptides (ViraFEST assay). Via ViraFEST, peptide pools expanded antigen-specific T cells before TCR sequencing. Specimen: CD4+ T cells from blood, cultured in vitro. V gene TRBV6-1 combines with J gene TRBJ1-1; D unclear. This TCR was sampled from a human donor who had recovered from COVID-19. The CDR3 nucleotides are TGTGCCAGCAGTGAAACCCCGTCCGCGGCTTTCTTT. Residues: CASSETPSAAFF.